Listed below are T cell receptor beta chains from one sample, sequenced in a study. TCRdb independently ran MiXCR on the RT-PCR reads; one entry per CDR3 protein. The sample lists more than 550,000 distinct CDR3 sequences; about 14% were seen once. The sequenced sample consisted of memory CD4+ T cells from blood. Every receptor here comes from a female donor in good health, serving as a healthy control. CDR3s include the opening cysteine and the closing phenylalanine or tryptophan. A D gene is named only where the DNA matches it firmly. Size values are once, few and many counts, or a class for expanded clones, and some rows have none.

TRBV24-1	.	.	TRBJ2-3	16	CATSDLRRGQTDTQYF	TGTGCCACCAGTGATTTGAGGCGGGGGCAGACAGATACGCAGTATTTT
TRBV6-2/TRBV6-3	.	few	TRBJ1-1	14	CASSYGRQVGEAFF	TGTGCCAGCAGTTACGGAAGACAGGTCGGGGAAGCTTTCTTT
TRBV18	TRBD1	.	TRBJ1-1	16	CASSPNRQGAKDEAFF	TGTGCCAGCTCACCAAACCGACAGGGGGCGAAGGATGAAGCTTTCTTT
TRBV27	.	many	TRBJ1-6	14	CASSFPGNNSPLHF	TGTGCCAGCAGTTTCCCAGGGAATAATTCACCCCTCCACTTT
TRBV12-3/TRBV12-4	TRBD1	.	TRBJ1-1	16	CASRTAKTGGWTEAFF	TGTGCCAGCAGGACAGCCAAAACAGGGGGTTGGACTGAAGCTTTCTTT
TRBV5-5	.	.	TRBJ2-5	14	CASSWPGRQETQYF	TGTGCCAGCAGTTGGCCGGGGCGTCAAGAGACCCAGTACTTC
TRBV5-8	.	few	TRBJ1-5	13	CASSLFREQPQHF	TGTGCCAGCAGCTTGTTCAGGGAGCAGCCCCAGCATTTT
TRBV24-1	.	.	TRBJ2-5	13	CATSDSPQETQYF	TGTGCCACCAGTGATTCCCCGCAAGAGACCCAGTACTTC
TRBV5-5	.	.	TRBJ1-4	14	CASSEYSTNEKLFF	TGTGCCAGCAGCGAGTACTCAACTAATGAAAAACTGTTTTTT
TRBV4-2	TRBD1	.	TRBJ1-1	16	CASSQGTGGMNTEAFF	TGTGCCAGCAGCCAAGGGACAGGGGGGATGAACACTGAAGCTTTCTTT
TRBV6-6	.	.	TRBJ1-1	12	CASSHQDTEAFF	TGTGCCAGCAGTCACCAGGACACTGAAGCTTTCTTT
TRBV20-1	.	few	TRBJ1-2	17	CSARDVRGRIHNYGYTF	TGCAGTGCTAGAGATGTCCGAGGGAGGATTCATAACTATGGCTACACCTTC
TRBV13	.	.	TRBJ2-2	19	CASSSPGRVRRANTGELFF	TGTGCCAGCAGCTCTCCGGGACGGGTGAGACGTGCGAACACCGGGGAGCTGTTTTTT
TRBV5-1	.	many	TRBJ2-7	12	CASSPRFHEQYF	TGCGCCAGCAGCCCACGGTTCCACGAGCAGTACTTC
TRBV20-1	TRBD2	.	TRBJ2-1	13	CSAGTSGRNEQFF	TGCAGTGCGGGGACTAGCGGGAGGAATGAGCAGTTCTTC
TRBV20-1	.	many	TRBJ1-5	14	CSAKETQGNQPQHF	TGCAGTGCTAAAGAAACACAGGGCAATCAGCCCCAGCATTTT
TRBV6-1	.	.	TRBJ1-5	17	CASSGWTETNSISPQHF	TGTGCCAGCAGTGGATGGACAGAAACTAACTCAATCAGCCCCCAGCATTTT
TRBV27	TRBD1	many	TRBJ1-2	14	CASRRTGGVYGYTF	TGTGCCAGCAGGCGGACAGGGGGGGTCTATGGCTACACCTTC
TRBV3-1	TRBD1	few	TRBJ2-1	16	CASSEITGGAGNEQFF	TGTGCCAGCAGCGAAATTACAGGGGGCGCAGGCAATGAGCAGTTCTTC
TRBV29-1	.	few	TRBJ1-5	12	CSVGGIGQPQHF	TGCAGCGTTGGAGGGATTGGTCAGCCCCAGCATTTT
TRBV10-3	.	.	TRBJ1-1	12	CATSLDPTEAFF	TGTGCCACCTCCTTGGACCCCACTGAAGCTTTCTTT
TRBV19	TRBD1	once	TRBJ1-2	15	CASRPTGAEGLGYTF	TGTGCCAGTAGGCCTACAGGGGCGGAGGGACTTGGCTACACCTTC
TRBV19	TRBD1	.	TRBJ1-2	15	CASSDPDRGGYGYTF	TGTGCCAGTAGTGACCCGGACAGGGGAGGATATGGCTACACCTTC
TRBV15	.	few	TRBJ2-7	15	CATSREQTLSYEQYF	TGTGCCACCAGCAGAGAACAAACCTTGAGCTACGAGCAGTACTTC
TRBV4-1	TRBD1	few	TRBJ2-7	15	CASSHRPGQNYEQYF	TGCGCCAGCAGCCACCGACCGGGACAGAATTACGAGCAGTACTTC
TRBV6-6	TRBD2	few	TRBJ2-1	17	CASSYTGGSGRAEEQFF	TGTGCCAGCAGTTACACGGGCGGCAGCGGGAGGGCAGAAGAGCAGTTCTTC
TRBV19	.	.	TRBJ2-2	15	CASTLDRAGAGELFF	TGTGCCAGTACCCTCGACCGGGCAGGGGCCGGGGAGCTGTTTTTT
TRBV7-6	.	few	TRBJ2-3	13	CASSLIGTDTQYF	TGTGCCAGCAGCTTAATCGGGACAGATACGCAGTATTTT
TRBV5-1	.	many	TRBJ2-4	14	CASSSSGQKDIQYF	TGCGCCAGCAGCTCGTCGGGACAAAAGGACATTCAGTACTTC
TRBV24-1	TRBD2	few	TRBJ2-6	16	CATSDRDYSGANVLTF	TGTGCCACCAGTGATCGGGACTATTCTGGGGCCAACGTCCTGACTTTC
TRBV7-2	TRBD2	few	TRBJ2-1	15	CASCQTGAGYNEQFF	TGTGCCAGCTGTCAAACAGGAGCGGGGTACAATGAGCAGTTCTTC
TRBV9	.	few	TRBJ2-1	14	CASAEESSYNEQFF	TGTGCCAGTGCGGAGGAGAGCTCCTACAATGAGCAGTTCTTC
TRBV7-9	TRBD1	.	TRBJ2-5	18	CASSLEAGGGTAIVTQYF	TGTGCCAGCAGCTTAGAGGCAGGGGGTGGGACAGCGATCGTGACCCAGTACTTC
TRBV5-1	.	.	TRBJ1-1	15	CASSLDGELDTEAFF	TGCGCCAGCAGCTTGGACGGGGAATTAGACACTGAAGCTTTCTTT
TRBV18	.	few	TRBJ1-2	13	CASSPDEGSGYTF	TGTGCCAGCTCACCTGATGAAGGGAGCGGCTACACCTTC
TRBV6-2/TRBV6-3	.	many	TRBJ2-1	14	CASSHTLAGIPLYF	TGTGCCAGCAGTCACACCCTAGCCGGGATTCCTCTATACTTC
TRBV4-2	.	.	TRBJ2-7	16	CASSQDWGRRAYEQYF	TGTGCCAGCAGCCAAGATTGGGGCAGACGCGCCTACGAGCAGTACTTC
TRBV28	.	few	TRBJ2-1	13	CASSIIDPNEQFF	TGTGCCAGCAGCATTATTGACCCCAATGAGCAGTTCTTC
TRBV20-1	TRBD1	few	TRBJ1-4	13	CSALGQDNEKLFF	TGCAGTGCTCTCGGACAGGATAATGAAAAACTGTTTTTT
TRBV29-1	.	many	TRBJ1-3	15	CSVDEVRSSGNTIYF	TGCAGCGTTGATGAGGTTCGGAGCTCTGGAAACACCATATATTTT
TRBV4-1	.	many	TRBJ2-3	17	CASSQVEGRLIADTQYF	TGCGCCAGCAGCCAAGTTGAGGGACGGCTAATAGCAGATACGCAGTATTTT
TRBV2	.	few	TRBJ2-4	17	CASSEAGAGWGKNIQYF	TGTGCCAGCAGTGAAGCAGGGGCAGGGTGGGGCAAAAACATTCAGTACTTC
TRBV4-1	.	many	TRBJ1-6	12	CASSQGLWPLHF	TGCGCCAGCAGCCAAGGGTTATGGCCCCTCCACTTT
TRBV3-1	.	few	TRBJ1-6	13	CASSQIENSPLHF	TGTGCCAGCAGCCAAATCGAAAATTCACCCCTCCACTTT
TRBV7-2	TRBD1	.	TRBJ1-2	15	CASSSRTGGIYGYTF	TGTGCCAGCAGCTCGCGGACAGGGGGTATCTATGGCTACACCTTC
TRBV7-9	TRBD1	.	TRBJ1-5	14	CASSSDRAGQPQHF	TGTGCCAGCAGTTCGGACAGGGCCGGTCAGCCCCAGCATTTT
TRBV6-2/TRBV6-3	TRBD1	few	TRBJ1-6	14	CASSLDRQNPPLHF	TGTGCCAGCAGTCTGGACAGGCAGAATCCACCCCTCCACTTT
TRBV7-2	.	.	TRBJ2-7	16	CASSLDVGLSSYEQYF	TGTGCCAGCAGCTTAGACGTCGGCTTGAGCTCCTACGAGCAGTACTTC
TRBV20-1	.	.	TRBJ2-4	17	CSARGTMGLGRKNIQYF	TGCAGTGCTAGAGGGACGATGGGGCTGGGTCGGAAAAACATTCAGTACTTC
TRBV18	.	.	TRBJ1-2	14	CASSSAGVVDGYTF	TGTGCCAGCTCAAGCGCAGGGGTTGTGGATGGCTACACCTTC
TRBV29-1	TRBD1	many	TRBJ1-2	15	CSVYHRGRGNYGYTF	TGCAGCGTTTATCACAGGGGGCGCGGTAACTATGGCTACACCTTC